A selection of T cell receptor beta chains follows, all from one sample in a study of shared clonotypes between healthy human individuals. Clones were sequenced by immunoSEQ multiplex PCR, and TCRdb holds only the in-frame ones, with some missing. The table shows about 2.2 million clones, with about 93% occurring only once. The specimen was naive CD8+ T cells from PBMCs. These receptors were collected from a man aged 18 to 35 in good health. Some clones in this sample may be carry-over from other donors' samples. The CDR3 runs from the conserved cysteine through the conserved F or W. The order of the fields is V gene, D gene, clone size, J gene, CDR3 protein, CDR3 DNA. The D gene is left open where the match is weak. The size of a clone is reported for some rows only, either as once, few or many, or as a class for expanded clones.

V: TRBV5-1
D: TRBD2
size: NA
J: TRBJ2-7
CDR3: CASSLTSGIYEQYF
DNA: TGCGCCAGCAGTTTGACTAGCGGGATTTACGAGCAGTACTTC

V: TRBV9
D: TRBD1
size: NA
J: TRBJ2-2
CDR3: CASSVRTGTDTGELFF
DNA: TGTGCCAGCAGCGTCAGGACCGGGACAGACACCGGGGAGCTGTTTTTT

V: TRBV11-2
D: NA
size: once
J: TRBJ2-7
CDR3: CASSQGSGGGSYKQYF
DNA: TGTGCCAGCAGCCAAGGGTCTGGGGGAGGTTCCTACAAGCAGTACTTC

V: TRBV4-1
D: NA
size: NA
J: TRBJ2-5
CDR3: CASSQDGEETQYF
DNA: TGCGCCAGCAGCCAAGATGGTGAGGAGACCCAGTACTTC

V: TRBV5-1
D: NA
size: NA
J: TRBJ2-7
CDR3: CASSWSPEIPTYEQYF
DNA: TGCGCCAGCAGCTGGAGCCCGGAGATACCTACCTACGAGCAGTACTTC

V: TRBV9
D: NA
size: NA
J: TRBJ2-3
CDR3: CASSPLGTPRNTQYF
DNA: TGTGCCAGCAGCCCCCTCGGGACTCCCAGAAATACGCAGTATTTT

V: TRBV4-1
D: TRBD2
size: NA
J: TRBJ2-2
CDR3: CASSLPPGLAGEGTGELFF
DNA: TGCGCCAGCAGCCTTCCCCCGGGACTAGCGGGAGAGGGCACCGGGGAGCTGTTTTTT

V: TRBV7-9
D: NA
size: NA
J: TRBJ1-1
CDR3: CASLNNMNTEAFF
DNA: TGTGCCAGCCTTAACAACATGAACACTGAAGCTTTCTTT

V: TRBV27
D: NA
size: NA
J: TRBJ2-1
CDR3: CASSMTLYNEQFF
DNA: TGTGCCAGCAGTATGACTCTCTACAATGAGCAGTTCTTC

V: TRBV13
D: NA
size: NA
J: TRBJ1-2
CDR3: CASSSDRDPNYGYTF
DNA: TGTGCCAGCAGCTCCGACCGGGACCCAAACTATGGCTACACCTTC

V: TRBV28
D: NA
size: NA
J: TRBJ1-2
CDR3: CASSFFEQGGYTF
DNA: TGTGCCAGCAGTTTTTTTGAGCAGGGTGGCTACACCTTC

V: TRBV6-5
D: NA
size: once
J: TRBJ1-1
CDR3: CASSAGVLNTEAFF
DNA: TGTGCCAGCAGTGCAGGGGTACTGAACACTGAAGCTTTCTTT

V: TRBV7-9
D: NA
size: NA
J: TRBJ2-7
CDR3: CASSPTPLVRYFYEQYF
DNA: TGTGCCAGCAGCCCCACGCCCCTCGTACGCTACTTCTACGAGCAGTACTTC

V: TRBV2
D: NA
size: NA
J: TRBJ2-3
CDR3: CASSERHNADTQYF
DNA: TGTGCCAGCAGTGAAAGGCACAACGCAGATACGCAGTATTTT

V: TRBV15
D: NA
size: NA
J: TRBJ2-5
CDR3: CATSTDPVDPRGETQYF
DNA: TGTGCCACCAGCACGGATCCGGTCGATCCCAGGGGAGAGACCCAGTACTTC

V: TRBV10-3
D: TRBD1
size: NA
J: TRBJ2-7
CDR3: CAITGTGEICEQYF
DNA: TGTGCCATCACAGGGACAGGGGAAATATGCGAGCAGTACTTC

V: TRBV27
D: TRBD2
size: NA
J: TRBJ2-3
CDR3: CASTRLAGGKDTQYF
DNA: TGTGCCAGCACCCGACTAGCGGGAGGAAAAGATACGCAGTATTTT

V: TRBV7-9
D: NA
size: NA
J: TRBJ1-5
CDR3: CASSLGGFNQPQHF
DNA: TGTGCCAGCAGCTTAGGAGGGTTCAATCAGCCCCAGCATTTT

V: TRBV27
D: TRBD2
size: NA
J: TRBJ2-1
CDR3: CASSSRLGPGGEQFF
DNA: TGTGCCAGCAGTTCACGACTAGGTCCGGGGGGTGAGCAGTTCTTC

V: TRBV5-4
D: TRBD2
size: once
J: TRBJ2-7
CDR3: CASSLQLAGPYEQYF
DNA: TGTGCCAGCAGCTTGCAGCTAGCGGGGCCTTACGAGCAGTACTTC

V: TRBV4-1
D: NA
size: once
J: TRBJ1-2
CDR3: CASRPRTRQPPNYGYTF
DNA: TGCGCCAGCAGACCAAGAACGCGACAGCCTCCTAACTATGGCTACACCTTC

V: TRBV7-9
D: NA
size: NA
J: TRBJ2-7
CDR3: CASSLPGPHEQYF
DNA: TGTGCCAGCAGCTTGCCTGGGCCCCACGAGCAGTACTTC

V: TRBV4-3
D: NA
size: once
J: TRBJ2-3
CDR3: CASSQGHRPGDTQYF
DNA: TGCGCCAGCAGCCAAGGCCACCGACCAGGGGATACGCAGTATTTT

V: TRBV6-5
D: NA
size: NA
J: TRBJ2-1
CDR3: CASSYKDYPSYNEQFF
DNA: TGTGCCAGCAGTTACAAGGACTACCCCTCCTACAATGAGCAGTTCTTC

V: TRBV7-8
D: NA
size: NA
J: TRBJ2-7
CDR3: CASSPYQSSYEQYF
DNA: TGTGCCAGCAGCCCATACCAGAGCTCCTACGAGCAGTACTTC

V: TRBV4-1
D: NA
size: NA
J: TRBJ2-7
CDR3: CASSQAGRSGPIYEQYF
DNA: TGCGCCAGCAGCCAAGCGGGCCGGAGCGGGCCGATCTACGAGCAGTACTTC

V: TRBV6-4
D: NA
size: NA
J: TRBJ2-6
CDR3: CASSVSGMGSGANVLTF
DNA: TGTGCCAGCAGTGTTTCCGGAATGGGCTCTGGGGCCAACGTCCTGACTTTC

V: TRBV7-2
D: NA
size: NA
J: TRBJ2-5
CDR3: CASSPKGGRVETQYF
DNA: TGTGCCAGCAGCCCTAAGGGGGGCAGGGTGGAGACCCAGTACTTC

V: TRBV7-9
D: NA
size: NA
J: TRBJ2-7
CDR3: CASSLGGPPSYEQYF
DNA: TGTGCCAGCAGCTTGGGGGGGCCTCCCTCCTACGAGCAGTACTTC

V: TRBV4-1
D: NA
size: NA
J: TRBJ1-1
CDR3: CASSQDLGTVMNTEAFF
DNA: TGCGCCAGCAGCCAAGATCTGGGGACCGTCATGAACACTGAAGCTTTCTTT

V: TRBV5-1
D: NA
size: once
J: TRBJ1-2
CDR3: CASSPGTATNYGYTF
DNA: TGCGCCAGCAGCCCCGGGACGGCCACTAACTATGGCTACACCTTC

V: TRBV7-9
D: NA
size: NA
J: TRBJ2-5
CDR3: CASSPRASQETQYF
DNA: TGTGCCAGCAGCCCCCGTGCGTCGCAAGAGACCCAGTACTTC

V: TRBV29-1
D: NA
size: NA
J: TRBJ2-7
CDR3: CSVEDDYGRGYEQYF
DNA: TGCAGCGTTGAAGATGATTACGGCAGGGGCTACGAGCAGTACTTC

V: TRBV4-1
D: TRBD2
size: NA
J: TRBJ2-1
CDR3: CASSQRTSGPNNEQFF
DNA: TGCGCCAGCAGCCAAAGGACTAGCGGACCAAACAATGAGCAGTTCTTC

V: TRBV7-7
D: NA
size: NA
J: TRBJ2-2
CDR3: CASSPSPRIGELFF
DNA: TGTGCCAGCAGCCCCTCACCCCGTATCGGGGAGCTGTTTTTT

V: TRBV27
D: TRBD1
size: NA
J: TRBJ2-1
CDR3: CASNPTGTGFFNEQFF
DNA: TGTGCCAGCAACCCGACCGGGACAGGATTTTTCAATGAGCAGTTCTTC

V: TRBV11-3
D: NA
size: NA
J: TRBJ2-5
CDR3: CASSPKTGAGEEETQYF
DNA: TGTGCCAGCAGCCCGAAAACGGGGGCGGGAGAGGAGGAGACCCAGTACTTC

V: TRBV5-1
D: TRBD1
size: once
J: TRBJ2-1
CDR3: CASSLRTGRDEQFF
DNA: TGCGCCAGCAGCCTCCGGACAGGACGGGATGAGCAGTTCTTC

V: TRBV7-9
D: TRBD2
size: NA
J: TRBJ2-1
CDR3: CASSSAKTSRDEQFF
DNA: TGTGCCAGCAGCTCCGCGAAGACTAGCCGGGATGAGCAGTTCTTC

V: TRBV2
D: NA
size: NA
J: TRBJ1-2
CDR3: CATPRGGTYGYTF
DNA: TGTGCCACCCCCAGGGGAGGGACCTATGGCTACACCTTC

V: TRBV21-1
D: NA
size: few
J: TRBJ1-5
CDR3: CASSQWDPRNRQPQHF
DNA: TGTGCCAGCAGCCAATGGGACCCCAGGAATCGTCAGCCCCAGCATTTT

V: TRBV6-5
D: NA
size: NA
J: TRBJ2-1
CDR3: CASSYYGTGDNEQFF
DNA: TGTGCCAGCAGTTACTATGGTACAGGAGACAATGAGCAGTTCTTC

V: TRBV7-9
D: NA
size: NA
J: TRBJ2-3
CDR3: CASSKTVDYTDTQYF
DNA: TGTGCCAGCAGCAAGACGGTGGATTACACAGATACGCAGTATTTT

V: TRBV4-3
D: TRBD1
size: NA
J: TRBJ2-5
CDR3: CASSPYRGQQTQYF
DNA: TGCGCCAGCAGCCCCTACAGGGGTCAGCAGACCCAGTACTTC

V: TRBV7-6
D: TRBD1
size: NA
J: TRBJ2-7
CDR3: CASSRGTEPFYEQYF
DNA: TGTGCCAGCAGCCGAGGGACAGAGCCTTTCTACGAGCAGTACTTC

V: TRBV2
D: TRBD2
size: NA
J: TRBJ2-1
CDR3: CASSELLAGENNEQFF
DNA: TGTGCCAGCAGTGAATTACTAGCGGGAGAGAACAATGAGCAGTTCTTC

V: TRBV27
D: TRBD1
size: NA
J: TRBJ2-7
CDR3: CASSLSPGQRLEQYF
DNA: TGTGCCAGCAGTTTATCTCCGGGACAGCGCCTCGAGCAGTACTTC

V: TRBV4-1
D: TRBD2
size: NA
J: TRBJ2-3
CDR3: CASSQREGRADTQYF
DNA: TGCGCCAGCAGCCAGAGGGAGGGCCGCGCAGATACGCAGTATTTT

V: TRBV30
D: TRBD2
size: NA
J: TRBJ2-7
CDR3: CALIQGGYEQYF
DNA: TGTGCCTTAATCCAGGGAGGGTACGAGCAGTACTTC

V: TRBV5-6
D: TRBD1
size: NA
J: TRBJ2-7
CDR3: CASSPAGQGAEQYF
DNA: TGTGCCAGCAGCCCGGCGGGACAGGGGGCCGAGCAGTACTTC